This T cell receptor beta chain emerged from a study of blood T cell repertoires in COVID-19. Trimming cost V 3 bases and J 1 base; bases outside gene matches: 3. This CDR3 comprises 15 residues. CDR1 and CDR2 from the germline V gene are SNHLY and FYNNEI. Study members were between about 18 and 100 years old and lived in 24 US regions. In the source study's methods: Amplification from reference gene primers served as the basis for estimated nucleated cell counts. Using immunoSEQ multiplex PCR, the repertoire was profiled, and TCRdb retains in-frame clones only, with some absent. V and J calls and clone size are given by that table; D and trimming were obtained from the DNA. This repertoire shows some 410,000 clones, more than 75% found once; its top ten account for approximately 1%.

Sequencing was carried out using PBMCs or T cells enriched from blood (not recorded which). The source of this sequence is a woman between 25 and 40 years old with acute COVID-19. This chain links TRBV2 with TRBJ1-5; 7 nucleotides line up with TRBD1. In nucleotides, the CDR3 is TGTGCCAGCAGTGACCGACAGGGAAGCAATCAGCCCCAGCATTTT. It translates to CASSDRQGSNQPQHF.